This T cell receptor (beta chain) originates from a study of T cell responses to AZD1222 COVID-19 vaccine. Across the whole study: Pooled together were second doses at about 4 or about 12 weeks.

Clones were read by immunoSEQ multiplex PCR, and TCRdb kept only the in-frame ones, dropping some. This table has 150,000 to 200,000 clones, around 89% appearing once. Study-level findings and limits: Targeting of unmutated variant regions was reportedly seen in nearly half of spike-specific TCRs. Most donors were white British, females outnumbered males, and clonal diversity was possibly underestimated.

In regard to this clone: Its target is unknown.

From germline, CDR1 is KGHSH and CDR2 LQKENI. Trimming removed 4 bases at V and 7 bases at J, with 10 bases between. The CDR3 is 13 amino acids. The chain combines TRBV18 with TRBJ2-2; weak D call: TRBD1 (6 bases). This clonotype was sampled from an adult in good health. The material was peripheral blood, obtained on day 0 of AZD1222 vaccination. CDR3 DNA: TGTGCCAGCTCACGGGGGCAAGGCGGGGAGCTGTTTTTT. Amino acid sequence: CASSRGQGGELFF.